This T cell receptor beta chain is from a study of blood T cell repertoires in COVID-19. Study details: Material from acute and convalescent COVID-19 was sourced from the United States, Italy and Spain.

Per the original data handling: It was from reference gene primer amplification that nucleated cell counts were estimated. Here immunoSEQ multiplex PCR was the method, and the copy in TCRdb shows in-frame clones only, minus some. V and J calls and clone size are as listed in that table; D and trimming were resolved from the DNA. The sample comprises roughly 260,000 clones, 82% of which are singletons, and nearly 5% rests with the top ten. V gave up 0 bases and J gave up 5 bases, with 10 bases separating them. This CDR3 spans 15 amino acids. CDR1 is MNHNS, CDR2 SASEGT, per germline. This clonotype originated in an elderly woman with active or convalescent COVID-19. Sequencing input: peripheral blood. The chain employs TRBV6-1 and TRBJ1-4, with unresolved D. The CDR3 loop is CASSEAVGRNEKLFF. CDR3 coding DNA: TGTGCCAGCAGTGAAGCGGTGGGCAGAAATGAAAAACTGTTTTTT.